This is a list of T cell receptor beta chains from one sample in a study of neoadjuvant anti-PD-1 for oral cavity cancer. Libraries were prepared by immunoSEQ multiplex PCR; TCRdb keeps only in-frame clonotypes and omits some of them. The sample yields 15,000 to 20,000 clones, about 59% seen once. The specimen was PBMCs, collected before nivolumab (anti-PD-1) treatment. These receptors originate from a person between 40 and 80 years old with oral cavity squamous cell carcinoma. The conserved cysteine and the conserved F or W are not part of the CDR3 here. A D gene is named only where the DNA matches it firmly.

TRBV6-1 | TRBD1 | ASSLDRASEQY
TRBV2 | TRBD1 | ASSNDRAANTEAF
TRBV6-6 | NA | ASSYGQAPWIYT
TRBV6-1 | NA | ASSDRTATGELF
TRBV6-1 | NA | ASSSPGDTEAF
TRBV7-3 | NA | ASSTPGVGANVLT
TRBV9 | NA | ASNERSTDTQY
TRBV19 | NA | ASSTGNVAEAF
TRBV2 | NA | ASRVDGGGELF
TRBV6-5 | TRBD1 | ASNNRQGASEAF
TRBV29-1 | NA | SVAGGLNTEAF
TRBV27 | NA | ASSLTGRTEAF
TRBV5-1 | TRBD1 | ASSEAGQGVFYGYT
TRBV6-1 | NA | ASSRTVNSNQPQH
TRBV6-1 | TRBD1 | ASRGTGGVYEQY
TRBV6-5 | NA | ASSSPRGVTEAF
TRBV30 | TRBD1 | AWSLTGTGGSTNEKLF
TRBV29-1 | TRBD1 | SVQGGPSAVNTEAF
TRBV14 | NA | ASSQDGAASNYGYT
TRBV7-9 | TRBD1 | ASTRAQGAEGRRELF
TRBV5-1 | NA | ASSSDSNNEQF
TRBV10-1 | TRBD2 | ASSERGGTDTQY
TRBV2 | NA | ASSPGLGNEQF
TRBV15 | NA | ATSRASGETQY
TRBV5-1 | TRBD1 | ASSPGTGIVNEQF
TRBV30 | NA | AWMVVRGGNTIY
TRBV7-9 | NA | ASNSPMEGVTGELF
TRBV27 | NA | ASSLLGRANYGYT
TRBV7-7 | TRBD2 | ASSLYPSPGLAGVNEQF
TRBV5-1 | NA | ASSLGRGETQY
TRBV6-6 | NA | ASRGAPSTDTQY
TRBV5-1 | NA | ASSLGVGRWNEQF
TRBV9 | TRBD2 | ASSVGSGGTYEQY
TRBV2 | NA | ASSEDQGAF
TRBV4-1 | NA | ASSPQGVSNQPQH
TRBV10-1 | TRBD1 | ASSNGQGGNEQY
TRBV10-1 | NA | ASSESGVGEAF
TRBV5-4 | TRBD2 | ASSGRTSGANYNEQF
TRBV4-2 | TRBD2 | ASSHTSGRNEQY
TRBV6-4 | TRBD1 | ASPPGRRDRVRAGELF
TRBV25-1 | NA | ASSGKGQPQH
TRBV21-1 | NA | ASSIPVRSGTFYSNQPQH
TRBV30 | TRBD1 | AWIKRGRDSVGQY
TRBV7-9 | NA | ASSAPGSSYEQY
TRBV7-6 | NA | ASSKTVSSGNTIY
TRBV7-2 | TRBD1 | ASSLPDRVHIYGYT
TRBV4-2 | NA | ASSQDGQPQETQY
TRBV28 | NA | ASSLFQGGFLGNEQF
TRBV28 | TRBD2 | ASSAPSGRRAQY
TRBV27 | NA | ASTPRGVSNQPQH
TRBV2 | TRBD2 | ASTGLAGSISYNEQF
TRBV28 | TRBD1 | ASSSINRGRTDTQY
TRBV30 | TRBD2 | AWSLPGGWETQY